This entry lists 25 T cell receptor beta chains sequenced from one sample in a study of blood T cell repertoires in COVID-19. Some clones are missing from TCRdb's copy, which holds only in-frame ones; the method was immunoSEQ multiplex PCR. The data show about 260,000 clones, approximately 90% seen once. Sequencing input: peripheral blood. The receptors here all came from a man aged 55 to 69 who had recovered from COVID-19.

This clone occurred once. The rearrangement joins TRBV3-1 (or the pseudogene TRBV3-2) to TRBJ1-6, with unresolved D. The CDR3 is 14 amino acids. The ends were cut back, 6 bases at V and 10 bases at J, with 16 bases in the middle. The germline V gene encodes CDR1 LGHDT and CDR2 YNNKEL (reference sequence). The CDR3: CASSPRAGNSPLHF. CDR3 nucleotides: TGTGCCAGCAGTCCCCGGGCGGGTAACTCACCCCTCCACTTT.

V gene TRBV13 combines with J gene TRBJ1-2, with D tentatively TRBD1 (6 bases). The CDR3 has 13 residues. Germline CDR1 PRHDT, CDR2 FYEKMQ (reference sequence). With 5 bases removed from V and 2 bases from J, the gap between germline ends came to 9 bases. CDR3: CASSPQGNYGYTF. In DNA form, the CDR3 reads TGTGCCAGCAGCCCCCAGGGGAACTATGGCTACACCTTC.

The chain joins TRBV14 to TRBJ1-4, with 9 bases aligning to TRBD1. Germline CDR1 reads SGHDN; CDR2 reads FVKESK. This CDR3 comprises 14 residues. V was clipped by 4 bases and J by 8 bases; unmatched bases: 5. The CDR3 sequence is CASSPRDREEKLFF. The CDR3 DNA reads TGTGCCAGCAGCCCCCGGGACAGGGAAGAAAAACTGTTTTTT.

V usage is TRBV5-1 and J usage is TRBJ2-3, with 11 bases aligning to TRBD2. Unmatched junction bases numbered 8, after V lost 4 bases and J lost 4 bases. This CDR3 spans 16 amino acids. Germline assignment: CDR1 SGHRS and CDR2 YFSETQ. This CDR3 reads CASSPGLAALPDTQYF. The CDR3 nucleotides read TGCGCCAGCAGCCCGGGACTAGCGGCGCTACCAGATACGCAGTATTTT.

The chain couples TRBV18 to TRBJ1-3; TRBD1 matches 8 bases. J gave up 0 bases and V 3 bases, and 13 bases lay outside the gene matches. The CDR3 extends over 19 amino acids. The germline gives CDR1 KGHSH, CDR2 LQKENI. The CDR3 DNA is TGTGCCAGCTCACCTGGACAGGGAGGTATTATCAGCTCTGGAAACACCATATATTTT. This translates into CASSPGQGGIISSGNTIYF.

V gene TRBV6-2 or TRBV6-3 combines with J gene TRBJ2-3; TRBD2 matches at 14 bases. Germline V CDR1 and CDR2: MNHEY, SVGEGT. The CDR3 covers 16 residues. J gave up 5 bases and V 3 bases, and 4 bases lay outside the gene matches. The CDR3 region has the DNA TGTGCCAGCAGTTATGGGACTAGCGGGGGAAAAGATACGCAGTATTTT. This codes for CASSYGTSGGKDTQYF.

This clone was recorded a few times. This chain joins TRBV5-1 and TRBJ2-7; TRBD2 aligns across 11 bases. In germline, CDR1 is SGHRS, CDR2 YFSETQ. The length of the CDR3 is 15 residues. J lost 5 bases, V lost 1 base, and 5 bases had no gene match. The CDR3: CASSLRGLAGNEQYF. CDR3 nucleotide sequence: TGCGCCAGCAGCTTGCGTGGACTAGCGGGCAACGAGCAGTACTTC.

This chain connects TRBV7-2 to TRBJ2-1, with 15 bases fitting TRBD2. Germline V gene lookup returns CDR1 SGHTA and CDR2 FQGNSA. The trim removed 2 bases at V and 6 bases at J, leaving 2 bases unmatched. CDR3 length: 16 residues. In nucleotides, the CDR3 is TGTGCCAGCAGCTTATGGACTAGCGGGGGGGCCAATGAGCAGTTCTTC. It is translated as CASSLWTSGGANEQFF.

The V call is TRBV5-1, the J call TRBJ2-1; a weak D match, TRBD2 (6 bases). The V and J ends lost 4 bases and 0 bases respectively, with 17 bases between them. The CDR3 runs 17 residues. CDR1 is SGHRS and CDR2 is YFSETQ in the germline V gene. CDR3 nucleotide sequence: TGCGCCAGCAGCCCCCCTTTGCGGGGAAGCTCCTACAATGAGCAGTTCTTC. It yields the protein CASSPPLRGSSYNEQFF.

The DNA for the CDR3 is TGTGCCAGCAGCCAAGACAGGGTGAGAGAAAAACTGTTTTTT. Amino acids: CASSQDRVREKLFF. J is TRBJ1-4 and V is TRBV2; 7 positions agree with TRBD1. Trimming at V came to 6 bases and at J to 8 bases, leaving 9 bases not matched to a gene. This CDR3 is built from 14 residues. Germline CDR1 reads SNHLY; CDR2 reads FYNNEI.

V usage is TRBV3-1 (or the pseudogene TRBV3-2) and J usage is TRBJ1-1; D gene uncertain. This CDR3 has 12 residues. V was shortened by 3 bases and J by 3 bases, with 5 bases between the two germline ends. The germline V gene encodes CDR1 LGHDT and CDR2 YNNKEL (reference sequence). The chain's CDR3 is CASSQSYTEAFF. The CDR3 bases are TGTGCCAGCAGCCAGTCTTACACTGAAGCTTTCTTT.

The chain carries TRBV9 and TRBJ2-5; D is undetermined. CDR1 and CDR2 from the germline V gene are SGDLS and YYNGEE. CDR3 length: 14 residues. V was clipped by 0 bases and J by 1 base, with 7 bases between them. CDR3 in DNA: TGTGCCAGCAGCGTAGCGGCAGGCCAAGAGACCCAGTACTTC. Translation gives CASSVAAGQETQYF.

This clone was picked up one time. The chain uses TRBV6-5 and TRBJ1-4; D unresolved. The germline V gene encodes CDR1 MNHEY and CDR2 SVGAGI. V gave up 6 bases and J gave up 3 bases, with 11 bases separating them. The CDR3 is 14 residues long. The CDR3 spells CASSRGFANEKLFF. CDR3 nucleotide sequence: TGTGCCAGCAGCCGAGGGTTTGCTAATGAAAAACTGTTTTTT.

This sequence joins TRBV6-6 and TRBJ2-1; the match to TRBD2 covers 10 bases. Germline loops: CDR1 MNHNY, CDR2 SVGAGI (reference sequence). The ends lost 7 bases at V and 4 bases at J; junction bases unmatched: 7. The CDR3 is 15 residues long. CDR3 loop: CASNLGLAAYNEQFF. As DNA, the CDR3 is TGTGCCAGCAACCTTGGACTAGCGGCATACAATGAGCAGTTCTTC.

This clone appeared a single time. The CDR3 loop is CASSSGSEAFF. Here the CDR3 DNA reads TGTGCCAGCAGTTCGGGAAGTGAAGCTTTCTTT. The chain joins TRBV6-4 to TRBJ1-1; unclear D gene. Germline V gene sequence: CDR1 MRHNA, CDR2 SNTAGT. The V gene lost 5 bases and the J gene lost 7 bases, with 8 bases spanning the gap. This CDR3 is 11 amino acids long.

This sequence joins TRBV13 and TRBJ1-1, with TRBD1 matching over 8 bases. Per the germline V gene, CDR1 is PRHDT and CDR2 is FYEKMQ (reference sequence). This CDR3 contains 14 residues. Unmatched junction bases numbered 7, after V lost 5 bases and J lost 5 bases. The CDR3 DNA is TGTGCCAGCAGCATCCAGGGGGCCGCAACTGAAGCTTTCTTT. The encoded protein is CASSIQGAATEAFF.

The chain employs TRBV5-1 and TRBJ2-1; TRBD2 matches at 8 bases. Germline lookup yields CDR1 SGHRS and CDR2 YFSETQ. This CDR3 comprises 16 residues. V trimming: 3 bases; J trimming: 3 bases; junction bases outside the gene matches: 8. The CDR3 DNA reads as TGCGCCAGCAGCTACATAGCGGGGACCAACTACAATGAGCAGTTCTTC. Translating it yields CASSYIAGTNYNEQFF.

CDR3 nucleotides: TGTGCCAGCAGCCCGGGGACTAGCGGGGCCTACGAGCAGTACTTC. This codes for CASSPGTSGAYEQYF. The chain carries TRBV11-2 and TRBJ2-7; 13 bases fit TRBD2. Per the germline V gene, CDR1 is SGHAT and CDR2 is FQNNGV. Trimming at V came to 5 bases and at J to 2 bases, leaving 3 bases not matched to a gene. This CDR3 has 15 amino acids. Looking up the rest from reference TRBV11-2 and TRBJ2-7 gives the full variable domain: EAGVAQSPRYKIIEKRQSVAFWCNPISGHATLYWYQQILGQGPKLLIQFQNNGVVDDSQLPKDRFSAERLKGVDSTLKIQPAKLEDSAVYLCASSPGTSGAYEQYFGPGTRLTVT.

The rearrangement joins TRBV24-1 to TRBJ2-1, with TRBD2 matching 8 bases. After removal of 3 bases from V and 7 bases from J, the junction contained 4 bases not matched to a gene. The germline V gene has CDR1 KGHDR and CDR2 SFDVKD. This CDR3 has 14 residues. Here the CDR3 DNA reads TGTGCCACCAGTGATGGGGGACTAGTTAATGAGCAGTTCTTC. It is translated as CATSDGGLVNEQFF.

The rearrangement links TRBV7-2 to TRBJ2-4; TRBD2 aligns across 14 bases. Germline V lookup: CDR1 SGHTA, CDR2 FQGNSA. The CDR3 runs 18 residues. The V and J ends lost 4 bases and 0 bases, in that order; junction bases with no gene match: 5. The CDR3 DNA is TGTGCCAGCAGCTACAGGACTAGCGGGGGGCTAGCCAAAAACATTCAGTACTTC. Its translation: CASSYRTSGGLAKNIQYF.

This chain joins TRBV3-1 (or the pseudogene TRBV3-2) and TRBJ2-3; the D gene is possibly TRBD2 (6 bases). CDR1 LGHDT and CDR2 YNNKEL come from the germline V gene (reference sequence). The CDR3 is 15 residues long. The V end was cut by 1 base, the J end by 1 base, with 9 bases between. The CDR3 bases are TGTGCCAGCAGCCAAGGACTAGTGGGCACAGATACGCAGTATTTT. Its protein is CASSQGLVGTDTQYF.

The CDR3 DNA sequence: TGTGCCAGCAGCCTGTGGACAGGGGGTTATATCTCTGGAAACACCATATATTTT. Its translation is CASSLWTGGYISGNTIYF. This sequence joins TRBV3-1 (or the pseudogene TRBV3-2) and TRBJ1-3, with 10 bases identical to TRBD1. V lost 4 bases to trimming and J lost 0 bases; unmatched junction nucleotides: 9. This CDR3 contains 18 residues. Germline V gene sequence: CDR1 LGHDT, CDR2 YNNKEL (reference sequence).

This rearrangement joins TRBV14 to TRBJ2-5; D is unclear. The CDR3 loop spans 14 amino acids. Germline values: CDR1 SGHDN, CDR2 FVKESK. The V end was cut by 3 bases, the J end by 4 bases, with 12 bases between. CDR3 coding DNA: TGTGCCAGCAGCCACGACCTCCGGAGAGAGACCCAGTACTTC. Translated, it gives CASSHDLRRETQYF.

The chain joins TRBV19 to TRBJ1-1, with no clear D. V gave up 8 bases and J gave up 3 bases, with 16 bases separating them. There are 14 residues in the CDR3. The germline V gene has CDR1 LNHDA and CDR2 SQIVND (reference sequence). This CDR3 reads CASSFSILDTEAFF. In DNA, the CDR3 is TGTGCCAGTTCCTTTTCGATCCTAGACACTGAAGCTTTCTTT.

This chain uses TRBV15 with TRBJ2-3, with TRBD2 matching 8 bases. In germline, CDR1 is LNHNV, CDR2 YYDKDF (reference sequence). This CDR3 is built from 15 residues. Trimming cost V 5 bases and J 3 bases; bases outside gene matches: 7. The chain's CDR3 is CATSESGGSTDTQYF. The DNA for the CDR3 is TGTGCCACCAGCGAGAGCGGGGGATCTACAGATACGCAGTATTTT.